The 28 T cell receptor beta chains below all came from one sample that was sequenced in a study of T-cell memory formation after mild COVID-19. TCRdb passed the 5' RACE reads through MiXCR, listing each CDR3 protein once. This sample yields around 200,000 distinct CDR3 sequences, of which 15% to 20% are seen a single time; about 2.1% belongs to the top ten. The sequenced sample consisted of PBMCs or a T cell subset sorted from them (not recorded which). These receptors all stem from an adult woman who had mild COVID-19 (a few samples of this study predate the infection). Cell type and time point are not known.

The rearrangement links TRBV12-3 or TRBV12-4 to TRBJ1-5; TRBD1 matches 8 bases. V shed 7 bases and J 9 bases; nucleotides not matched to a gene: 14. This CDR3 has 15 amino acids. CDR3 sequence: CASTLGRGQALPQHF. The DNA of the CDR3 is TGTGCCAGCACCCTCGGTAGGGGACAGGCCCTGCCCCAGCATTTT.

The table lists this clonotype with a few counts. The chain employs TRBV19 and TRBJ1-1; D not resolved. V was shortened by 6 bases and J by 6 bases, with 20 bases between the two germline ends. The CDR3 loop spans 15 amino acids. CDR1 and CDR2 from the germline V gene are LNHDA and SQIVND (reference sequence). CDR3 bases: TGTGCCAGTAGGGACCGGAGGCCCCGGCAATCTGAAGCTTTCTTT. Translating it yields CASRDRRPRQSEAFF. The variable domain in full, with the rest retrieved from reference TRBV19 and TRBJ1-1, is DGGITQSPKYLFRKEGQNVTLSCEQNLNHDAMYWYRQDPGQGLRLIYYSQIVNDFQKGDIAEGYSVSREKKESFPLTVTSAQKNPTAFYLCASRDRRPRQSEAFFGQGTRLTVV.

Only a few counts were recorded for this clonotype. The chain couples TRBV9 to TRBJ2-1; 8 bases align to TRBD2. V shed 0 bases and J 5 bases; nucleotides not matched to a gene: 7. This CDR3 comprises 16 residues. Germline lookup yields CDR1 SGDLS and CDR2 YYNGEE. The CDR3 DNA sequence: TGTGCCAGCAGCGTAGCGGGAGGGCCACCTAACAATGAGCAGTTCTTC. Translating it yields CASSVAGGPPNNEQFF.

This clonotype has only a few counts. A read error is possible here, since a much larger clone lies one base away. The gene calls are TRBV5-1 and TRBJ1-1, with 8 bases lining up with TRBD1. After removal of 4 bases from V and 1 base from J, the junction contained 3 bases not matched to a gene. The germline V gene encodes CDR1 SGHRS and CDR2 YFSETQ. This CDR3 has 14 amino acids. CDR3 DNA: TGCGCCAGCAGCGCCGGGACAGGGAACACTGAAGCTTTCTTT. Translating it yields CASSAGTGNTEAFF.

The rearrangement joins TRBV15 to TRBJ2-2; D is uncertain. The CDR3 is made up of 12 amino acids. Trimming shortened V by 5 bases and J by 6 bases, and 7 bases separated the two germline ends. Germline V gene sequence: CDR1 LNHNV, CDR2 YYDKDF (reference sequence). CDR3: CATSSLAGELFF. In DNA, the CDR3 is TGTGCCACCAGCTCTCTTGCCGGGGAGCTGTTTTTT.

This clonotype has only a few counts. The chain links TRBV12-3 or TRBV12-4 to TRBJ1-1; no firm D call. V lost 5 bases and J lost 1, with 8 bases in between. This CDR3 contains 13 residues. This chain's CDR3 is CASSPRPNTEAFF. DNA of the CDR3: TGTGCCAGCAGTCCCCGACCGAACACTGAAGCTTTCTTT.

A few counts support this clonotype. J is TRBJ1-5 and V is TRBV5-1, with D possibly TRBD1 on 5 matching bases. Trimming took off 7 bases at V and 5 bases at J, with 19 bases between the two ends. The CDR3 is 15 residues long. Germline V gene sequence: CDR1 SGHRS, CDR2 YFSETQ. The CDR3 DNA sequence: TGCGCCAGCCGACGGGGGTTCCAAAAGGATCAGCCCCAGCATTTT. Its protein is CASRRGFQKDQPQHF.

CDR3 nucleotides: TGTGCCACCAGTCGAGGGTCAGGCACCGGGACTAGCGGACGGAATGAGCAGTTCTTC. Translated, it gives CATSRGSGTGTSGRNEQFF. The gene calls are TRBV24-1 and TRBJ2-1, with 11 bases lining up with TRBD2. Germline V gives CDR1 KGHDR, CDR2 SFDVKD. The CDR3 covers 19 residues. V shed 6 bases, J shed 7 bases, and the junction held 19 bases outside the gene matches.

The chain combines TRBV9 with TRBJ2-3; D possibly corresponds to TRBD1 (6 bases). Germline CDR1 is SGDLS and CDR2 is YYNGEE. With 3 bases removed from V and 5 bases from J, the gap between germline ends came to 13 bases. The CDR3 runs 14 residues. This CDR3 reads CASSETGALDTQYF. CDR3 nucleotides: TGTGCCAGCAGCGAGACAGGCGCACTAGATACGCAGTATTTT.

The chain recombines TRBV6-2 or TRBV6-3 with TRBJ2-7; D is ambiguous. The CDR3 loop spans 12 amino acids. Germline CDR1 MNHEY, CDR2 SVGEGT. The V gene lost 0 bases and the J gene lost 5 bases, with 5 bases spanning the gap. CDR3 sequence: CASSYSRNEQYF. For the CDR3, the DNA is TGTGCCAGCAGTTACTCGAGGAACGAGCAGTACTTC.

CDR3 coding DNA: TGTGCCAGCAGCGCCCCAACAGGGGGTGACACCTCTGGGGCCAACGTCCTGACTTTC. It yields the protein CASSAPTGGDTSGANVLTF. The chain links TRBV7-3 to TRBJ2-6, with 8 bases matching TRBD1. The V gene end was trimmed by 5 bases and the J gene end by 0 bases; junction bases not matched to a gene: 12. This CDR3 spans 19 amino acids. Germline CDR1 reads SGHTA; CDR2 reads FQGTGA.

The CDR3 reads CARRREGPIDEQFF. In DNA, the CDR3 is TGCGCCAGAAGGCGGGAGGGGCCTATCGATGAGCAGTTCTTC. J is TRBJ2-1 and V is TRBV5-1, with TRBD2 matching over 9 bases. Looked up from germline, CDR1 is SGHRS and CDR2 is YFSETQ. CDR3 length equals 14 residues. With V trimmed by 8 bases and J by 8 bases, 11 bases remained unmatched. Supplemented by reference TRBV5-1 and TRBJ2-1, the full variable domain reads KAGVTQTPRYLIKTRGQQVTLSCSPISGHRSVSWYQQTPGQGLQFLFEYFSETQRNKGNFPGRFSGRQFSNSRSEMNVSTLELGDSALYLCARRREGPIDEQFFGPGTRLTVL.

The chain is built from TRBV12-3 or TRBV12-4 and TRBJ1-6; 9 bases are shared with TRBD1. The CDR3 is 17 amino acids. Trimming cost V 6 bases and J 13 bases; bases outside gene matches: 19. The CDR3, as DNA: TGTGCCAGCAGCCCCGGGACAGGGAGCGAGGTATCGACGCCCCTCCACTTT. This codes for CASSPGTGSEVSTPLHF.

This clonotype was detected only a few times. V usage is TRBV29-1 and J usage is TRBJ2-6; no clear D gene. The V end was cut by 4 bases, the J end by 3 bases, with 13 bases between. The CDR3 contains 15 residues. The germline V gene has CDR1 SQVTM and CDR2 ANQGSEA. The CDR3 is CSVVLWGSGANVLTF. The CDR3 coding sequence is TGCAGCGTTGTTTTATGGGGAAGTGGGGCCAACGTCCTGACTTTC.

The chain recombines TRBV5-1 with TRBJ2-3; D unclear. V gave up 7 bases and J gave up 0 bases, with 18 bases separating them. This CDR3 has 16 amino acids. Germline assignment: CDR1 SGHRS and CDR2 YFSETQ. CDR3 residues: CASVLSPVTSTDTQYF. CDR3 nucleotide sequence: TGCGCCAGCGTACTGTCCCCCGTCACTAGCACAGATACGCAGTATTTT.

In this sample, this clonotype turned up a few times. This rearrangement joins TRBV9 to TRBJ2-1; maybe TRBD2 (7 bases). The germline CDR1 and CDR2 sequences are SGDLS and YYNGEE. CDR3 length: 15 residues. V was clipped by 5 bases and J by 3 bases, with 15 bases between them. CDR3 amino acids: CASSAAGGLYNEQFF. CDR3 DNA sequence: TGTGCCAGCAGTGCCGCCGGGGGGCTCTACAATGAGCAGTTCTTC.

This clonotype has only a few counts. The chain joins TRBV7-2 to TRBJ2-6; 8 bases match TRBD2. The CDR3 sequence is 17 residues long. V lost 1 base and J lost 0; bases outside the gene matches: 2. CDR1 and CDR2 (germline): SGHTA, FQGNSA. CDR3 in amino acids: CASSLVAGSSGANVLTF. The CDR3 nucleotides are TGTGCCAGCAGCTTAGTAGCGGGGTCCTCTGGGGCCAACGTCCTGACTTTC.

Only a few counts were recorded for this clonotype. The chain links TRBV7-9 to TRBJ2-1, with D perhaps TRBD2 (6 bases). CDR1 is SEHNR and CDR2 is FQNEAQ in the germline V gene (reference sequence). Trimming took 5 bases from V and 5 from J, leaving 13 bases between them. This CDR3 is 14 amino acids long. The CDR3 loop is CASSPSGLHNEQFF. The CDR3 DNA follows: TGTGCCAGCAGCCCCAGCGGGCTCCACAATGAGCAGTTCTTC.

This chain connects TRBV7-3 to TRBJ2-1, with 9 bases lining up with TRBD2. The CDR3 is made up of 16 amino acids. The V and J ends lost 5 bases and 7 bases, in that order; junction bases with no gene match: 12. CDR1 SGHTA and CDR2 FQGTGA come from the germline V gene. Here the CDR3 DNA reads TGTGCCAGCAGCCCTACGATAGCGGGAGCGTGGAATGAGCAGTTCTTC. It translates to CASSPTIAGAWNEQFF.

This clonotype occurred a few times. The chain couples TRBV7-7 to TRBJ2-1; D may match TRBD1 or TRBD2 (6 bases each). The CDR3 covers 13 residues. CDR1 SSHAT and CDR2 FNYEAQ come from the germline V gene (reference sequence). The V gene lost 2 bases and the J gene lost 10 bases, with 12 bases spanning the gap. The DNA for the CDR3 is TGTGCCAGCAGCTTAAACAGGGAGGACGAGCAGTTCTTC. Encoded protein: CASSLNREDEQFF.

This clonotype turned up a few times. The rearrangement joins TRBV29-1 to TRBJ2-1; weak D call: TRBD2 (6 bases). With 3 bases removed from V and 12 bases from J, the gap between germline ends came to 15 bases. Germline assignment: CDR1 SQVTM and CDR2 ANQGSEA. This CDR3 is 12 amino acids long. In DNA form, the CDR3 reads TGCAGCGTTGAGGGACTGCTTCAGGGGCAGTTCTTC. Its translation is CSVEGLLQGQFF.

The CDR3 sequence: CASSLRGQGEQYV. CDR3 nucleotides: TGTGCCAGCAGCTTAAGGGGGCAGGGCGAGCAGTACGTC. The chain recombines TRBV5-8 with TRBJ2-7, with TRBD1 identical over 7 bases. Trimming took 2 bases from V and 6 from J; bases not matched to a gene: 5. Germline CDR1 and CDR2: SGHTS and YDEGEE. CDR3 length: 13 residues.

V is TRBV12-3 or TRBV12-4 and J is TRBJ1-6, with TRBD1 as a possible D gene (5 bases). Deletions cut 4 bases from V and 3 bases from J, with 7 bases between. The CDR3 extends over 14 amino acids. In nucleotides, the CDR3 is TGTGCCAGCAGTTCCCAGGGCTATAATTCACCCCTCCACTTT. Its protein is CASSSQGYNSPLHF.

The chain couples TRBV7-2 to TRBJ1-6; 7 nucleotides agree with TRBD1. This CDR3 comprises 17 residues. From germline, CDR1 is SGHTA and CDR2 FQGNSA. The V gene end was trimmed by 1 base and the J gene end by 10 bases; junction bases not matched to a gene: 13. CDR3 in amino acids: CASSLGEGQPKTSPLHF. For the CDR3, the DNA is TGTGCCAGCAGCTTAGGAGAGGGACAGCCTAAAACATCACCCCTCCACTTT.

This clonotype was seen repeatedly, ten times or more. V and J are TRBV10-3 and TRBJ2-7; a weak D match, TRBD2 (6 bases). Germline V gives CDR1 ENHRY, CDR2 SYGVKD. V was pared by 8 bases and J by 4 bases, with 15 bases between. The CDR3 spans 13 residues. CDR3 sequence reads: CAIGRELDYEQYF. In nucleotides, the CDR3 is TGTGCCATCGGACGGGAGCTGGATTACGAGCAGTACTTC.

This clonotype was recorded at least ten times. This chain uses TRBV7-2 with TRBJ2-7; 14 bases map to TRBD2. Trimming took 5 bases from V and 6 from J; bases not matched to a gene: 12. Germline-derived CDR1 and CDR2 are SGHTA and FQGNSA. The CDR3 is 17 residues long. The CDR3 DNA follows: TGTGCCAGCAGCGACCGACCGGGACTAGCGGGAGTACGCGAGCAGTACTTC. It yields the protein CASSDRPGLAGVREQYF.

This clonotype turned up a few times. V and J are TRBV5-1 and TRBJ2-7; TRBD1 agrees at 10 bases. Germline CDR1 SGHRS, CDR2 YFSETQ. This CDR3 has 14 amino acids. The V gene end was trimmed by 4 bases and the J gene end by 6 bases; junction bases not matched to a gene: 7. The CDR3 spells CASSRETGGLEQYF. CDR3 in DNA: TGCGCCAGCAGCAGGGAGACAGGGGGCCTCGAGCAGTACTTC.

This clonotype was found a few times. The chain links TRBV19 to TRBJ2-7, with a weak D call TRBD1 (6 bases). V lost 3 bases, J lost 3 bases, and 12 bases lay in between. CDR1 and CDR2 (germline): LNHDA, SQIVND (reference sequence). The CDR3 contains 14 residues. The CDR3 is CASSINRAIYEQYF. CDR3 DNA: TGTGCCAGTAGTATTAACAGGGCAATCTACGAGCAGTACTTC.